This TCR beta chain was observed in a study of cytomegalovirus exposure and HLA in healthy donors. In the study overall: An earlier analysis found fewer than 140 million unique TCR beta sequences from about 179 million T cells. Study results and limitations: Among the most significant clusters, several appeared linked to common viral pathogens in a later analysis. Later on, an analysis showed TCR association rates differing by HLA locus, with DRB1 the most and HLA-C the fewest. TCR beta chains numbering 150 to 200 were designated cytomegalovirus-associated.

This clone was detected a few times. Its antigen is not identified. The PCR made use of 60 Vbeta and 13 Jbeta primers. Sequencing used immunoSEQ multiplex PCR; TCRdb keeps in-frame clones, though not all of them. The sample consists of about 220,000 clones, approximately 80% of them appearing once. Deletions cut 11 bases from V and 9 bases from J, with 17 bases between. The germline V gene encodes CDR1 MNHEY and CDR2 SVGAGI. The CDR3 is made up of 12 amino acids. The TCR was taken from a boy between 2 and 10 years old in good health and CMV-seronegative. The sequenced material came from PBMCs. The gene calls are TRBV6-5 and TRBJ2-1; D remains unclear. The DNA of the CDR3 is TGTGCCGTGCGAGCCGATGGGCCTGAGCAGTTCTTC. The encoded protein is CAVRADGPEQFF.